This T cell receptor (beta chain) appears in the sequencing data of a study of graft-versus-host responses after intestinal transplantation. At the level of the study: Recipients obtained multivisceral, liver-intestinal, or isolated intestinal transplants.

The method was immunoSEQ multiplex PCR; TCRdb's version includes in-frame clones alone and lacks a portion of them. Here the sample spans roughly 80,000 clones, around 87% being singletons. A word on this clone: No antigen is known for it.

In germline, CDR1 is LGHNA, CDR2 YNFKEQ. This CDR3 spans 19 amino acids. V shed 0 bases, J shed 8 bases, and the junction held 17 bases outside the gene matches. This chain connects TRBV4-2 to TRBJ2-1, with 9 positions matching TRBD2. This specimen was unstimulated CD8+ T cells sorted from spleen or lymph node cells, taken before transplant. This receptor was obtained from a human donor who was the organ donor for an intestinal transplant. The CDR3 DNA reads TGTGCCAGCAGCCAAGAGTCCAGCGGGGGGTTTGTAACCCTCGATGAGCAGTTCTTC. Amino acid sequence: CASSQESSGGFVTLDEQFF.